One and the same sample provided the 12 T cell receptor beta chains below, sequenced in a study of lung T cells in sarcoidosis with Löfgren's syndrome. TCRdb recomputed calls from the reads with MiXCR, one row per CDR3 protein. Of tens of thousands of distinct CDR3 sequences listed, around 20% were seen once; the top ten hold approximately 2.4%. Sequenced material: CD4+ T cells from PBMCs. These receptors were taken from a human donor with sarcoidosis (Löfgren's syndrome or another form), or a control subject (not recorded which).

The sample holds many counts of this clonotype. J is TRBJ1-5 and V is TRBV3-1, with D hard to call. Germline CDR1 and CDR2: LGHDT and YNNKEL (reference sequence). CDR3 length: 12 amino acids. V was clipped by 1 base and J by 11 bases, with 9 bases between them. CDR3 bases: TGTGCCAGCAGCCAAGGCTACCTAACCCAGCATTTT. This codes for CASSQGYLTQHF.

The table lists this clonotype with many counts. The V gene is TRBV4-2, the J gene TRBJ2-7; TRBD1 aligns across 7 bases. The junction had 5 bases not matched to a gene; V was cut back by 2 bases and J by 1 base. CDR3 length: 15 residues. Germline V CDR1 and CDR2: LGHNA, YNFKEQ. The CDR3 loop is CASSQFRDRSYEQYF. The CDR3 DNA reads TGTGCCAGCAGCCAATTCCGGGACAGATCCTACGAGCAGTACTTC.

This clonotype occurred many times. V gene TRBV28 combines with J gene TRBJ1-6, with D hard to call. Looked up from germline, CDR1 is MDHEN and CDR2 is SYDVKM. The CDR3 spans 14 residues. V lost 2 bases, J lost 7 bases, and 9 bases lay in between. The CDR3 bases are TGTGCCAGCAGTTTACAGCAGTCAAATTCACCCCTCCACTTT. This translates into CASSLQQSNSPLHF.

There are many counts of this clonotype. The rearrangement joins TRBV7-2 to TRBJ1-1, with 8 bases that match TRBD1. V shed 6 bases, J shed 12 bases, and the junction held 12 bases outside the gene matches. The CDR3 is 13 amino acids. From germline, CDR1 is SGHTA and CDR2 FQGNSA. The CDR3 reads CASRAGGQASSFF. CDR3 sequence (DNA): TGTGCCAGCAGGGCGGGGGGACAGGCCTCTTCTTTCTTT.

This chain joins TRBV2 and TRBJ2-7, with TRBD1 as a possible D gene (6 bases). The germline CDR1 and CDR2 sequences are SNHLY and FYNNEI. The CDR3 spans 16 residues. Deletions cut 8 bases from V and 4 bases from J, with 24 bases between. The CDR3 DNA is TGTGCCAGCGCGGACTTGACAGGATTACACCGATACGAGCAGTACGTC. Its protein product is CASADLTGLHRYEQYV.

About this clonotype itself: This may arise from a read error, as a much more abundant clone is one base away. The chain is built from TRBV20-1 and TRBJ1-2, with D possibly matching TRBD1 (6 bases). Germline assignment: CDR1 DFQATT and CDR2 SNEGSKA (reference sequence). V was pared by 1 base and J by 4 bases, with 22 bases between. This CDR3 comprises 17 residues. CDR3 in amino acids: CSARVRPGAPVLYGYTF. CDR3 sequence (DNA): TGCAGTGCTAGAGTTAGGCCAGGGGCCCCGGTCCTCTATGGCTACACCTTC.

Remarks on this clonotype: Given a much more abundant clone one base away, this may be a read error. The V and J genes are TRBV6-1 and TRBJ1-3; D remains unclear. This CDR3 is built from 15 residues. V was shortened by 5 bases and J by 1 base, with 12 bases between the two germline ends. Germline values: CDR1 MNHNS, CDR2 SASEGT. DNA of the CDR3: TGTGCCAGCAGTAGAGAAGGATTATCTGGAAACACCATATATTTT. This gives the protein CASSREGLSGNTIYF.

Ten or more counts support this clonotype. The chain joins TRBV7-2 to TRBJ2-7; D unresolved. This CDR3 spans 13 amino acids. The V and J ends lost 4 bases and 7 bases respectively, with 14 bases between them. CDR1 and CDR2 (germline): SGHTA, FQGNSA. The DNA for the CDR3 is TGTGCCAGCAGCTCCTACCTGTACCCTGAGCAGTACTTC. It is translated as CASSSYLYPEQYF.

In its sample, this clonotype was seen many times. The rearrangement links TRBV20-1 to TRBJ2-3; D not resolved. CDR1 is DFQATT and CDR2 is SNEGSKA in the germline V gene (reference sequence). The V and J ends lost 6 bases and 1 base respectively, with 5 bases between them. This CDR3 is 11 amino acids long. This chain's CDR3 is CSADRTDTQYF. The CDR3 DNA reads TGCAGTGCCGACCGCACAGATACGCAGTATTTT.

This clonotype was picked up many times. This rearrangement joins TRBV2 to TRBJ2-5; 7 nucleotides agree with TRBD1. The CDR3 totals 14 residues. Trimming removed 7 bases from V and 2 bases from J; junction bases left unmatched: 7. Germline V gene sequence: CDR1 SNHLY, CDR2 FYNNEI. The CDR3 coding sequence is TGTGCCAGCATAGGGGACAGAGTACAAGAGACCCAGTACTTC. Protein sequence: CASIGDRVQETQYF.

There are a few counts of this clonotype. The CDR3 protein is CASSRERSTDTQYF. In DNA, the CDR3 is TGTGCCAGTAGTCGGGAGCGAAGCACAGATACGCAGTATTTT. V gene TRBV19 combines with J gene TRBJ2-3; a weak D match, TRBD2 (6 bases). The CDR3 length is 14 residues. The germline CDR1 and CDR2 sequences are LNHDA and SQIVND (reference sequence). Trimming cost V 5 bases and J 0 bases, with 9 bases left between them.

In its sample, this clonotype was seen a few times. V and J are TRBV14 and TRBJ1-4, with no clear D. Trimming cost V 0 bases and J 11 bases, with 13 bases left between them. Per the germline V gene, CDR1 is SGHDN and CDR2 is FVKESK. This CDR3 is built from 14 residues. The CDR3: CASSQDQKLGKLFF. The CDR3 coding sequence is TGTGCCAGCAGCCAAGATCAGAAATTAGGGAAACTGTTTTTT.